These T cell receptor beta chains were read from a single sample in a study of breast tumors, draining lymph nodes, adjacent tissues. TCRdb passed the multiplex PCR reads through MiXCR, listing each CDR3 protein once. The data hold some 65,000 distinct CDR3 sequences, with less than 45% observed a single time. The source material was breast tumor tissue. These receptors were collected from a female donor with breast cancer. Some clones in this sample may be carry-over from other donors' samples. Each CDR3 is given with its conserved first and last residue. The D gene is left open where the match is weak. Clone size, where shown, is once, few, many, or a class for clones that have expanded.

TRBD1	TRBJ1-2	TRBV6-6	.	TGTGCCAGCAGTCACCGGGACAGAGACTATGGCTACACCTTC	CASSHRDRDYGYTF
.	TRBJ2-1	TRBV7-9	many	TGTGCCAGCAGCTCCAGGAATAAGGGACTTATCAATGAGCAGTTCTTC	CASSSRNKGLINEQFF
.	TRBJ1-5	TRBV12-5	.	TGTGCTAGTGGTTTACTTAATCCCTCGGGTCAGCCCCAGCATTTT	CASGLLNPSGQPQHF
.	TRBJ1-5	TRBV6-6	.	TGTGCCAGCAGTCCATCGGGACACTTTAGCAATCAGCCCCAGCATTTT	CASSPSGHFSNQPQHF
.	TRBJ1-6	TRBV5-1	many	TGCGCCAGCAGCTTGGATTGGATGATGAGTGGTTCACCCCTCCACTTT	CASSLDWMMSGSPLHF
.	TRBJ1-2	TRBV20-1	.	TGCAGTGCTGATTTTGTTGCGGGGGCCTATGGCTACACCTTC	CSADFVAGAYGYTF
.	TRBJ1-6	TRBV5-1	many	TGCGCCAGCAGCTTTCAGGGTGGGAATTCACCCCTCCACTTT	CASSFQGGNSPLHF
.	TRBJ2-1	TRBV20-1	.	TGCAGAGCTAGGGGTGAGCAGTTCTTC	CRARGEQFF
.	TRBJ1-5	TRBV11-2	.	TGTGCCAGCAACGTCGGATTGAGTCAGCCCCAGCACTTT	CASNVGLSQPQHF
TRBD2	TRBJ2-5	TRBV20-1	many	TGCAGTGCTGACCTAACTAGCGGGAGCGGCATTTCTCGTCCGGAGACCCAGTACTTC	CSADLTSGSGISRPETQYF
TRBD1	TRBJ1-1	TRBV4-1	few	TGCGCCAGCAGCAAGGGACAGGGGGTTCGTTCAGCTTTCTTT	CASSKGQGVRSAFF
.	TRBJ2-2	TRBV10-1	.	TGCGCCAGCAGAAGCACAGGAGTTAGGGTTGCGAACACCGGGGAGCTGTTTTTT	CASRSTGVRVANTGELFF
TRBD1	TRBJ1-1	TRBV7-9	few	TGTGCCAGCAGCCTACAGGGGGTGAACACTGAAGCTTTCTTT	CASSLQGVNTEAFF
.	TRBJ2-1	TRBV19	many	TGTGCCAGTAGTACGACAGGCAATGAGCAGTTCTTC	CASSTTGNEQFF
TRBD1	TRBJ1-2	TRBV19	few	TGTGCCAGTGGGACAGGGGCAGGGGGCTACACCTTC	CASGTGAGGYTF
.	TRBJ1-5	TRBV18	many	TGTGCCAGCTCACCATCAGGGGCTCTAAATCAGCCCCAGCATTTT	CASSPSGALNQPQHF
TRBD1	TRBJ2-3	TRBV30	.	TGTGCCGCTACCGGGACAGGGGGCACAGATACGCAGTATTTT	CAATGTGGTDTQYF
.	TRBJ2-5	TRBV20-1	.	TGCAGTGCTAGCAGCCAGGGGACCAGAGAGAACCAGTACTTC	CSASSQGTRENQYF
.	TRBJ2-1	TRBV12-3/TRBV12-4	few	TGTGCCAGCAGTCCCCCGGGACTTCTGCTGTTCTTC	CASSPPGLLLFF
TRBD1	TRBJ1-2	TRBV12-3/TRBV12-4	.	TGTGCCAGGGGGAGAAAGGACAGGGTAGGCTACACCTTC	CARGRKDRVGYTF
.	TRBJ2-1	TRBV5-1	once	TGCGCCAGCAGCCCGGGACCCAGCTCCTACAATGAGCAGTCCTTC	CASSPGPSSYNEQSF
TRBD1	TRBJ1-2	TRBV19	many	TGTGCCAGTAGCCGACAGGGTATTAACTATGGCTACACCTTC	CASSRQGINYGYTF
TRBD2	TRBJ2-1	TRBV20-1	many	TGCAGTGCTTTCTCCTCTTCTAGCGGGAGTCACTACAATGAGCAGTTCTTC	CSAFSSSSGSHYNEQFF
.	TRBJ2-5	TRBV20-1	medium-sized	TGCAGTGCCCTACTCGGGGCGATCCAAGAGACCCAGTACTTC	CSALLGAIQETQYF
TRBD2	TRBJ2-1	TRBV20-1	many	TGCAGTGCTAGGGACCCCCTTGCGGGAGGGCTTAATGAGCAGTTCTTC	CSARDPLAGGLNEQFF
TRBD1	TRBJ1-2	TRBV10-3	.	TGTACCATCAGCGGTCGACAGGGAGTGCGTAACTATGGCTACACCTTC	CTISGRQGVRNYGYTF
.	TRBJ1-6	TRBV6-5	many	TGTGCCAGCAGTTACAGGCCCATCTCCTATAATTCACCCCTCCACTTT	CASSYRPISYNSPLHF
.	TRBJ2-3	TRBV10-3	.	TGTGCCATCAGTGAGGGGTTTATACCAGCGGTATTCACAGATACGCAGTATTTT	CAISEGFIPAVFTDTQYF
.	TRBJ1-6	TRBV18	.	TGTGCCAGCTCACCTGGACCCCATAATTCACCCCTCCACTTT	CASSPGPHNSPLHF
TRBD1	TRBJ2-5	TRBV18	many	TGTGCCAGCTCACTGGGACAGTCGTCGGAGACCCAGTACTTC	CASSLGQSSETQYF
TRBD1	TRBJ1-2	TRBV20-1	few	TGCAGTGCTAAAGACAGGGGGTATGGCTCCACCTTC	CSAKDRGYGSTF
.	TRBJ2-3	TRBV9	.	TGTGCCAGCAGCGTACCTTCTGAGTCCGATACGCAGTATTTT	CASSVPSESDTQYF
.	TRBJ2-1	TRBV7-3	.	TGTGCCAGCAGCTTACAGGGTAGTACCTACAATGAGATTTTCTTC	CASSLQGSTYNEIFF
.	TRBJ2-7	TRBV27	many	TGTGCCAGCAGTTTATCAGGGCCCCTGAGCTCCTACGAGCAGTACTTC	CASSLSGPLSSYEQYF
TRBD1	TRBJ2-5	TRBV9	many	TGTGCCAGCAGCGTAGCTCCGAGACAGGGTGGAGAGACCCAGTACTTC	CASSVAPRQGGETQYF
.	TRBJ1-2	TRBV18	many	TGTGCCAGCTCACCAGCGAGCCAGGGATCTGGCTACACCTTC	CASSPASQGSGYTF
.	TRBJ1-2	TRBV14	many	TGTGCCAGCAGCCAAGATTGGGGCAGGGCGAGTGGCTACACCTTC	CASSQDWGRASGYTF
.	TRBJ1-1	TRBV12-3/TRBV12-4	.	TGTGCCAGCAGTTGGGATTCGCTGGGCCTTGAAGCTTTCTTT	CASSWDSLGLEAFF
TRBD2	TRBJ2-1	TRBV28	many	TGTGCCAGCAGCCCGGGACTAGCGGGAGTCAAGTTCTTC	CASSPGLAGVKFF
.	TRBJ1-4	TRBV7-9	.	TGTGCCAGCACCAGGCACTTAGCAACTAATGAAAAACTGTTTTTT	CASTRHLATNEKLFF
.	TRBJ2-7	TRBV11-3	many	TGTGCCAGCAGCTTCGCCGCTAGCGCGCGCGAGGAGCAGTACTTC	CASSFAASAREEQYF
.	TRBJ1-2	TRBV7-9	.	TGTGCCAGCAGCGTTGGGGAGGGATTGGGAGGCTACACCTTC	CASSVGEGLGGYTF
.	TRBJ2-2	TRBV5-1	many	TGCGCCAGCAGCTACAGGGCCACCGGGGAGCTGTTTTTT	CASSYRATGELFF
.	TRBJ1-5	TRBV10-3	.	TGTGCCATCAGTGAGTCGAGGGGGGGAGAGGGTGGCAATCAGTCCCAGCATTTT	CAISESRGGEGGNQSQHF
TRBD1	TRBJ2-5	TRBV11-3	many	TGTGCCAGCAGCCCACAGCGGACAGGGTTTAAAGAGACCCAGTACTTC	CASSPQRTGFKETQYF
.	TRBJ2-5	TRBV3-1	many	TGTGCCAGCAGCCCCCAAGGCACGGGAATTCGGGAGACCCAGTACTTC	CASSPQGTGIRETQYF
.	TRBJ2-1	TRBV20-1	.	TGCATGATGGCCAGGGAAAGCAATGAGCAGTTCTTC	CMMARESNEQFF
.	TRBJ1-6	TRBV20-1	.	TGCAGCGCTAGAGAGGAAAATAATTCACCCCTCCACTTT	CSAREENNSPLHF
.	TRBJ2-5	TRBV9	once	TGTGCCAGCAGCGAGTCCACGGGGGAAGGCCAAGAGACCCAGTACTTC	CASSESTGEGQETQYF
.	TRBJ1-3	TRBV24-1	.	TGTGCCACCAGTGATCGGAGTGAGGGTGGAAACACCATATATTTT	CATSDRSEGGNTIYF
TRBD1	TRBJ1-2	TRBV20-1	.	TGCAGTGCCAGCTCCCTCGGGACAGGGGGCCGAGAGGGCTACACCTTC	CSASSLGTGGREGYTF
TRBD1	TRBJ2-5	TRBV14	.	TGTACCAGCAGCCTGTTGACAGGGGGGCTTCAAGAGACCCAGTACTTC	CTSSLLTGGLQETQYF
.	TRBJ1-2	TRBV10-3	many	TGTGCCATCAGTGACCGGTTGTTGGGCTATGGCTACACCTTC	CAISDRLLGYGYTF